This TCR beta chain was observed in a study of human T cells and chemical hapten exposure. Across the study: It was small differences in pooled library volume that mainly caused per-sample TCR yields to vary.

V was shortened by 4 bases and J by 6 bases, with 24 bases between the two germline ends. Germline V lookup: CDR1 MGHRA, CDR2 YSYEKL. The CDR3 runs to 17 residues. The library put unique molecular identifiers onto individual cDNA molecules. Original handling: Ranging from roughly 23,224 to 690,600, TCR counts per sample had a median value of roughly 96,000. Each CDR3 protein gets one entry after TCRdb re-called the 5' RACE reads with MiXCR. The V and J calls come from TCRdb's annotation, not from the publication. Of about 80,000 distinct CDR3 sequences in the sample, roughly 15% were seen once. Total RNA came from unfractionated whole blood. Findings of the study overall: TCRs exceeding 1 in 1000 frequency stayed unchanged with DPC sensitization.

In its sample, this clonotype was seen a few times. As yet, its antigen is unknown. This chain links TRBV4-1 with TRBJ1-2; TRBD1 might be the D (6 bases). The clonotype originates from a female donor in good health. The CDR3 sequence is CASSPWTDVALGDGYTF. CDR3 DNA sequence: TGCGCCAGCAGCCCCTGGACAGACGTGGCGCTGGGGGATGGCTACACCTTC.